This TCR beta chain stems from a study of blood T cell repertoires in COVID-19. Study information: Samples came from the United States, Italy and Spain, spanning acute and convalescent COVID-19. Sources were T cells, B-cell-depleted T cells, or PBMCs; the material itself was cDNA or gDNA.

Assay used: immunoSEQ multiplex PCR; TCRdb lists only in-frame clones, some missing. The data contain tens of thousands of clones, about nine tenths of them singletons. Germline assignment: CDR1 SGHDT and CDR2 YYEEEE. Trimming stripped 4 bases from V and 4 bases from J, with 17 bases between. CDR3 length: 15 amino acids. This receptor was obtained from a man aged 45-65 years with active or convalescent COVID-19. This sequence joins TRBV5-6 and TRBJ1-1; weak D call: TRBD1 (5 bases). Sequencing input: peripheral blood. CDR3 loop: CASSLFRGSGTEAFF. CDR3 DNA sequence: TGTGCCAGCAGCCTTTTTAGGGGCTCTGGCACTGAAGCTTTCTTT. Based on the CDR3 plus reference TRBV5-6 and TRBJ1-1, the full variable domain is DAGVTQSPTHLIKTRGQQVTLRCSPKSGHDTVSWYQQALGQGPQFIFQYYEEEERQRGNFPDRFSGHQFPNYSSELNVNALLLGDSALYLCASSLFRGSGTEAFFGQGTRLTVV.